The entry below gives a single T cell receptor (beta chain) sequence along with its context. This clone has a single count. Its antigen remains unidentified. Base qualities are not recorded, but no much larger clone differs from it by a single base. Using the deep immunoSEQ assay, TCR CDR3 regions were amplified from genomic DNA by multiplex PCR. Extracted genomic DNA from each cell subset was distributed evenly across all wells of several immunoSEQ 96-well plates, and each plate was treated as a replicate. Each replicate PCR for sorted subsets received around 200 ng genomic DNA, equal to about 30,000 T cell genomes. Purified libraries were quantified with a Qubit 3.0 fluorometer, sized on a Bioanalyzer 2100, and re-quantified with the KAPA Library Quantification kit. Every immunoSEQ 96-well plate was sequenced on a separate single-read 150-cycle Illumina NextSeq 550 flow cell. For the original study's pipeline: Because only junctional sequences without quality scores were contained in the immunoSEQ output, filtering matching that applied to full-length reads could not be performed. To assign V/J genes and CDR3, sequences were annotated using PyIR, a Python wrapper for IgBLAST v1.9, with IMGT germline references. Reads were removed for weak V/J assignments (E-value above 1e-6), missing CDR3, stop codons, out-of-frame junctions, or ambiguous translated residues. V3J clonotypes were defined by identical inferred V gene, J gene, and CDR3 amino acid sequence. To compute the percentage overlap between repertoires, the number of shared unique clonotypes was divided by the size of the smaller repertoire. Repertoire richness was assessed with RTK rarefaction, the Chao1 estimator, and Recon v2.1 estimates of unobserved clonotypes. Generation probabilities for all TCRbeta clonotypes obtained by the gDNA method from a handful of donors were computed using OLGA. This is the immuneACCESS table as TCRdb keeps it, with only in-frame sequences that have V and J called. A part of the clones is gone; compared with another copy, unresolved V genes explain less than half, and the rest is unexplained. The DNA was the basis for D and trimming; V, J and clone size are from that table. For this sample the table gives approximately 1.5 million clones, of which 98% were detected only once. Roughly 0.4% of the sample is in the top ten clones.

The data were taken from a study of shared clonotypes between healthy human individuals (dated by TCRdb to 2020 to 2021). Broadly, across the study: Three men and a couple of women, aged 18 to 49 years, made up the cohort. Per donor, three plates each were used for CD4 naive and CD4 memory, two for CD8 naive, and one for CD8 memory. To estimate repertoire size and how much clonotype sharing occurs between individuals, the study deeply sequenced the blood TCR repertoires of about 5 healthy adults. To increase sequencing depth and limit assay-specific biases, different laboratories used diverse techniques to prepare libraries and sequence TCR repertoires. Each donor's leukapheresis produced roughly between roughly 0.85 and 10 billion PBMCs.

Overall study results and their limits: About 5% of naive CD4, 3.5% of naive CD8, roughly 2.4% of memory CD4, and around 0.42% of memory CD8 clonotypes were shared across a handful of donors. Estimated clonotype richness was generally larger for naive than for memory subsets. Pairwise subsampling indicated that sequencing depth was expected to affect the degree of clonotype sharing among donors. Rarefaction of sorted-subset datasets indicated incomplete sequencing despite the large sequencing depth. Sampling was restricted to blood, and TCR repertoires in tissue are likely to differ from TCR repertoires in blood. The small number of donors limited the genetic and exposure-history diversity represented. Clonotypes shared by all four sorted-subset donors showed higher generation probabilities than non-shared clonotypes.

Relative to germline, V is missing 6 bases and J is missing 2 bases, with 4 bases of the junction outside any gene match. The CDR3 has 15 amino acids, counting the end cysteine and phenylalanine. The only DNA kept is the CDR3, 45 bases in frame from the first base. The germline V gene (reference sequence) gives CDR1 as LNHDA and CDR2 as SQIVND. Healthy HIV-negative adults with no recently reported acute infections or vaccinations were included as donors. Every donor was a Caucasian adult residing in Nashville, Tennessee, USA. CD4+ T cells were enriched by magnetic negative selection, after which naive cells were positively selected on CD45RA and the negative fraction was taken as the memory subset. Blood was obtained by leukapheresis, after which PBMCs were separated by Ficoll-Histopaque density gradient centrifugation and cryopreserved in liquid nitrogen vapor phase. Purity and quantity of every magnetically sorted T cell population were checked by analytical flow cytometry. Genomic DNA was isolated from every sorted fraction and measured by UV absorbance on a Nanodrop 2000c.

The receptor comes from a man aged 30-40 years in good health. The sequenced material came from naive CD4+ T cells sorted from blood. The sample's cell subset or site label, in plain terms: CD45RA+ positively selected. This chain is built from TRBV19 and TRBJ2-3; TRBD2 matches 11 bases in the middle. The CDR3 is CASSRLAGLTDTQYF. The DNA sequence follows: TGTGCCAGTAGCAGACTAGCGGGACTCACAGATACGCAGTATTTT. The reference TRBV19 and TRBJ2-3 proteins fill in what lies around the CDR3, so the full variable domain reads DGGITQSPKYLFRKEGQNVTLSCEQNLNHDAMYWYRQDPGQGLRLIYYSQIVNDFQKGDIAEGYSVSREKKESFPLTVTSAQKNPTAFYLCASSRLAGLTDTQYFGPGTRLTVL.